This TCR beta chain was identified in a study of cytomegalovirus exposure and HLA in healthy donors. General study findings and limits: Later analysis found that TCR beta chains associated with HLA were more clonally expanded than other, equally common chains.

V shed 1 base and J 6 bases; nucleotides not matched to a gene: 10. The CDR3 spans 16 residues. Germline V gene sequence: CDR1 LNHDA, CDR2 SQIVND (reference sequence). About this clone itself: Its target is not known.

It was with 60 Vbeta and 13 Jbeta primers that the PCR ran. Method: immunoSEQ multiplex PCR; TCRdb's copy keeps in-frame clones and lacks some. In the table there are some 150,000 clones, 75% to 90% of which are singletons. The chain couples TRBV19 to TRBJ1-1, with TRBD1 identical over 8 bases. The sample was PBMCs. This receptor was identified in a female donor in good health and CMV-seronegative. This CDR3 reads CASSIGQGIPNAEAFF. The CDR3 bases are TGTGCCAGTAGTATAGGACAGGGGATTCCTAACGCTGAAGCTTTCTTT.